This is a list of T cell receptor beta chains from one sample in a study of beta chain features in type 1 diabetes. Generated by immunoSEQ multiplex PCR, the TCRdb table keeps only in-frame clones and is missing some. In the table there are about 240,000 clones, 25% to 30% of which are singletons. Sequencing used central memory CD4+ T cells from blood. The receptors originated from a man between 25 and 39 years old in good health. Each CDR3 is given with its conserved first and last residue. A D gene is named only where the DNA matches it firmly. Only some rows state a clone size, as once, few, many or a class for expanded clones.

V gene	clone size	D gene	CDR3 length	J gene	CDR3 DNA	CDR3 protein
TRBV28	few	NA	12	TRBJ2-3	TGTGCCAGCAGTACCACGTCAGATACGCAGTATTTT	CASSTTSDTQYF
TRBV7-9	NA	TRBD1	16	TRBJ1-6	TGTGCCAGCAGCGACGACAGGGCGTTTAACAATTCACCCCTCCACTTT	CASSDDRAFNNSPLHF
TRBV18	once	NA	15	TRBJ1-2	TGTGCCAGCTCACCACAAGCGGGGACCTCCTATGGCTACACCTTC	CASSPQAGTSYGYTF
TRBV5-1	few	TRBD2	17	TRBJ2-7	TGCGCCAGCAGCTTGGAAAAGCTAGCGGGATTCCCCTACGAGCAGTACTTC	CASSLEKLAGFPYEQYF
TRBV6-1	few	NA	12	TRBJ1-2	TGTGCCAGCAAATCACCAAACTATGGCTACACCTTC	CASKSPNYGYTF
TRBV29-1	NA	NA	13	TRBJ2-3	TGCAGCGTTAAGGCAGGGGTCACAGATACGCAGTATTTT	CSVKAGVTDTQYF
TRBV14	few	NA	12	TRBJ2-7	TGTGCCAGCAGCCCTAACAGGGTCGAGCAGTACTTC	CASSPNRVEQYF
TRBV5-1	once	TRBD1	15	TRBJ2-1	TGCGCCAGCAGCTTGGGACAGGGTAGTAGCGATGAGCAGTTCTTC	CASSLGQGSSDEQFF
TRBV9	NA	NA	16	TRBJ2-3	TGTGCCAGCAGCGCAACTGGGCTAGCTACCACAGATACGCAGTATTTT	CASSATGLATTDTQYF
TRBV6-5	NA	TRBD1	15	TRBJ1-3	TGTGCCAGCAGTTCCTCAGGGGGTACTGGAAACACCATATATTTT	CASSSSGGTGNTIYF
TRBV7-2	few	NA	14	TRBJ2-3	TGTGCCAGCAGCTTAGCAAGGGGTGGGCGAGGGCAGTATTTT	CASSLARGGRGQYF
TRBV30	NA	NA	15	TRBJ1-6	TGTGCCTGGAGGAAGGGCGGGCCCTATAATTCACCCCTCCACTTT	CAWRKGGPYNSPLHF
TRBV5-5	few	NA	14	TRBJ2-1	TGTGCCAGCAGCGTCGGACAGACCTACAATGAGCAGTTCTTC	CASSVGQTYNEQFF
TRBV11-2	NA	NA	18	TRBJ2-1	TGTGCCAGCAGCTTAGAATCCGGCGGAAGGGTTCTATACAATGAGCAGTTCTTC	CASSLESGGRVLYNEQFF
TRBV2	NA	TRBD1	12	TRBJ1-1	TGTGCCAGCAGACCCGGGACAGTCGAAGCTTTCTTT	CASRPGTVEAFF
TRBV19	NA	TRBD1	13	TRBJ1-1	TGTGCCAGTAGTGGGACAGCTAAGACCAAAGCTTTCTTT	CASSGTAKTKAFF
TRBV5-1	NA	TRBD2	13	TRBJ2-1	TGCGCCAGCAGCTTCGGGACTATAAGTAGGCAGTTCTTC	CASSFGTISRQFF
TRBV5-4	NA	NA	14	TRBJ1-6	TGTGCCAGCAGCTTGGATGCTGCAAATTCACCCCTCCACTTT	CASSLDAANSPLHF
TRBV30	NA	TRBD2	14	TRBJ2-7	TGTGCCTCATCAAGAGCGGGGGGCTTCTACGAGCAGTACTTC	CASSRAGGFYEQYF
TRBV28	NA	NA	15	TRBJ2-6	TGTGCCAGCGGAGGGACAGCCTCTGGGGCCAACGTCCTGACTTTC	CASGGTASGANVLTF
TRBV19	few	NA	13	TRBJ1-1	TGTGCCAGTAGCGGAGATAACGGGGATGAAGCTTTCTTT	CASSGDNGDEAFF
TRBV29-1	few	TRBD2	17	TRBJ2-5	TGCAGCGTGGGAGGGAGACGAGGGGAGGGCCCGGGAGAGACCCAGTACTTC	CSVGGRRGEGPGETQYF
TRBV7-2	NA	TRBD2	15	TRBJ2-5	TGTGCCAGCCGGATTTCTAGCGGTCCCCAAGAGACCCAGTACTTC	CASRISSGPQETQYF
TRBV29-1	many	NA	15	TRBJ1-5	TGCAGCGTTGCCCTTGGGACGGCTAGCAATCAGCCCCAGCATTTT	CSVALGTASNQPQHF
TRBV30	NA	TRBD2	15	TRBJ2-3	TGTGCCCGGGGGGACTCCGGGATGGCCACAGATACGCAGTATTTT	CARGDSGMATDTQYF
TRBV29-1	few	NA	13	TRBJ2-5	TGCAGCGTTGGTGCCGGTATCCAAGAGACCCAGTACTTC	CSVGAGIQETQYF
TRBV28	once	NA	14	TRBJ1-1	TGTGCCAGCAGGCCACTTGGGGGCCGGACTGAAGCTTTCTTT	CASRPLGGRTEAFF
TRBV27	NA	NA	13	TRBJ2-5	TGTGCCAGCAGTTTAGCCTTTCAAGAGACCCAGTACTTC	CASSLAFQETQYF
TRBV30	NA	NA	13	TRBJ2-7	TGTGCCTGTCATGGGGGGTCTTCATACGAGCAGTACTTC	CACHGGSSYEQYF
TRBV2	NA	NA	13	TRBJ2-1	TGTGCCAGCACGGCTAGCTTAGACAATGAGCAGTTCTTC	CASTASLDNEQFF
TRBV6-5	few	NA	15	TRBJ2-3	TGTGCCAGCAGTTACGACCCAGGGAGCACAGATACGCAGTATTTT	CASSYDPGSTDTQYF
TRBV20-1	NA	NA	8	TRBJ1-1	TGCAGTGCTAGAGATACCTTCTTT	CSARDTFF
TRBV29-1	NA	NA	15	TRBJ2-1	TGCAGCGTTGTAGGGGCCACTGCCTCCTACAATGAGCAGTTCTTC	CSVVGATASYNEQFF
TRBV10-3	NA	TRBD1	13	TRBJ1-1	TGTGCCATCAAAGACAGGGAGAACACTGAAGCTTTCTTT	CAIKDRENTEAFF
TRBV7-2	NA	NA	15	TRBJ2-6	TGTGCCAGCAGCTTAATAGCTTCTGGGGCCAACGTCCTGACTTTC	CASSLIASGANVLTF
TRBV18	many	NA	13	TRBJ2-7	TGTGCCAGCTCACCTGGGGGAGTAGAAGAGCAGTACTTC	CASSPGGVEEQYF
TRBV29-1	few	NA	12	TRBJ2-7	TGCAGCGTTGCGGAATTCTCCTACGAGCAGTACTTC	CSVAEFSYEQYF
TRBV7-9	many	NA	12	TRBJ2-1	TGTGCCAGCACGGAGGGCTACAATGAGCAGTTCTTC	CASTEGYNEQFF
TRBV6-5	NA	NA	13	TRBJ2-1	TGTGCCCCAGGCTCCGGGGAGCTACATGAGCAGTTCTTC	CAPGSGELHEQFF
TRBV7-9	few	NA	14	TRBJ2-3	TGTGCCAGCAGCTTAACCTCAGGGTCAGATACGCAGTATTTT	CASSLTSGSDTQYF
TRBV11-2	NA	NA	15	TRBJ2-3	TGTGCCAGCAGCTTGAGGTTGGGTCTGGGAGATACGCAGTATTTT	CASSLRLGLGDTQYF
TRBV7-2	NA	TRBD1	16	TRBJ2-7	TGTGCCAGCAGCTCGGCCGGGACAGGGGTCTCCTACGAGCAGTACTTC	CASSSAGTGVSYEQYF
TRBV7-2	few	NA	15	TRBJ2-4	TGTGCCAGCAGCTTAGAACACTTAGCCAAAAACATTCAGTACTTC	CASSLEHLAKNIQYF
TRBV11-2	NA	TRBD1	15	TRBJ2-3	TGTGCCAGCAGCCCCGCAGGGGGAGGCACAGATACGCAGTATTTT	CASSPAGGGTDTQYF
TRBV5-4	NA	NA	15	TRBJ1-6	TGTGCCAGCAGCTTGGATTCTAGGAATAATTCACCCCTCCACTTT	CASSLDSRNNSPLHF
TRBV18	NA	NA	14	TRBJ1-2	TGTGCCAGCTCACCGGCGGGGAGCGGCTATGGCTACACCTTC	CASSPAGSGYGYTF
TRBV23-1	few	TRBD1	16	TRBJ2-1	TGCGCCAGCAGTCAGACAGGGGTGATACCCTACAATGAGCAGTTCTTC	CASSQTGVIPYNEQFF
TRBV11-2	once	NA	15	TRBJ1-2	TGTGCCAGCAGCTTATCGGATGATGGTGGCTATGGCTACACCTTC	CASSLSDDGGYGYTF
TRBV7-2	few	NA	13	TRBJ1-4	TGTGCCAGCAGCCTCAGCTATGGGGAAAAACTGTTTTTT	CASSLSYGEKLFF
TRBV18	many	NA	15	TRBJ2-1	TGTGCCAGCTCCCCCGGGACCGGGGTTTACAATGAGCAGTTCTTC	CASSPGTGVYNEQFF